A selection of T cell receptor beta chains follows, all from one sample in a study of blood T cell repertoires in COVID-19. The data were produced by immunoSEQ multiplex PCR, yet TCRdb's version contains in-frame clones alone and is incomplete. The table records about 220,000 clones, approximately 84% of them present only once. Sequenced material: peripheral blood. Receptors were obtained from a middle-aged man who had recovered from COVID-19. Both conserved end residues are part of each CDR3. D genes are given only for firm matches. Some rows mark clone size as missing; the rest say once, few, many or name a class of expanded clone.

TRBJ1-1,15,NA,NA,TRBV12-5,CASGLDTGSNTEAFF,TGTGCTAGTGGTTTGGATACAGGGTCTAACACTGAAGCTTTCTTT
TRBJ2-7,17,NA,NA,TRBV15,CATSRRQGSLSSYEQYF,TGTGCCACCAGCAGGAGGCAGGGGTCCCTGAGCTCCTACGAGCAGTACTTC
TRBJ2-4,16,TRBD2,NA,TRBV3-1/TRBV3-2,CASSQGGGWAKNIQYF,TGTGCCAGCAGCCAAGGGGGGGGTTGGGCCAAAAACATTCAGTACTTC
TRBJ2-1,14,NA,NA,TRBV27,CASSSSPRLNEQFF,TGTGCCAGCAGTTCCTCTCCGCGGCTCAATGAGCAGTTCTTC
TRBJ1-1,14,NA,NA,TRBV6-5,CASTQGPLNTEAFF,TGTGCCAGCACCCAGGGTCCTCTAAACACTGAAGCTTTCTTT
TRBJ1-1,14,NA,NA,TRBV18,CASSPLARDTEAFF,TGTGCCAGCTCACCCCTCGCCCGGGACACTGAAGCTTTCTTT
TRBJ2-3,14,NA,NA,TRBV4-1,CASSQDRGIDTQYF,TGCGCCAGCAGCCAAGATCGGGGGATAGATACGCAGTATTTT
TRBJ1-5,16,TRBD1,NA,TRBV18,CASSPYHGTANQPQHF,TGTGCCAGCTCACCGTACCATGGGACAGCGAATCAGCCCCAGCATTTT
TRBJ2-7,14,NA,NA,TRBV3-1/TRBV3-2,CASTEGLNSYEQYF,TGTGCCAGCACCGAGGGACTGAATTCCTACGAGCAGTACTTC
TRBJ2-1,12,TRBD2,NA,TRBV29-1,CTGTSGYNEQFF,TGCACGGGGACTAGCGGTTACAATGAGCAGTTCTTC
TRBJ2-1,12,NA,few,TRBV7-8,CASSDRSDEQFF,TGTGCCAGCAGCGATAGATCGGATGAGCAGTTCTTC
TRBJ1-4,14,TRBD1,NA,TRBV6-5,CASSRTGGGEKLFF,TGTGCCAGCAGTAGAACAGGGGGGGGTGAAAAACTGTTTTTT
TRBJ2-1,14,NA,NA,TRBV12-5,CASGHGRADNEQFF,TGTGCTAGTGGGCACGGGCGGGCGGACAATGAGCAGTTCTTC
TRBJ2-2,15,NA,NA,TRBV11-3,CASSPGRLNTGELFF,TGTGCCAGCAGCCCAGGGCGTCTAAACACCGGGGAGCTGTTTTTT
TRBJ2-4,14,NA,NA,TRBV5-1,CASSHNLAKNIQYF,TGCGCCAGCAGCCACAATCTAGCCAAAAACATTCAGTACTTC
TRBJ2-5,15,TRBD2,NA,TRBV4-2,CASSQDLAGQETQYF,TGTGCCAGCAGCCAAGACCTAGCGGGGCAAGAGACCCAGTACTTC
TRBJ1-1,15,TRBD1,NA,TRBV11-2,CASRHLGTGWSEAFF,TGTGCCAGCAGACACCTAGGGACAGGGTGGTCTGAAGCTTTCTTT
TRBJ2-1,15,TRBD2,NA,TRBV19,CASIAGSSGSHEQFF,TGTGCCAGTATCGCGGGTTCTAGCGGGAGTCATGAGCAGTTCTTC
TRBJ2-2,15,TRBD1,NA,TRBV28,CASSPGTGVPGELFF,TGTGCCAGCAGCCCCGGGACAGGGGTCCCCGGGGAGCTGTTTTTT
TRBJ1-1,14,TRBD1,NA,TRBV6-6,CASTDRSAGTEAFF,TGTGCCAGCACGGACAGGTCGGCTGGCACTGAAGCTTTCTTT
TRBJ1-6,15,TRBD1,once,TRBV18,CASSSDRLEGSPLHF,TGTGCCAGCTCATCGGACAGGTTGGAAGGGTCACCCCTCCACTTT
TRBJ2-7,15,TRBD2,NA,TRBV5-1,CASSLITSGRVGKYF,TGCGCCAGCAGCTTAATAACTAGCGGGAGAGTCGGGAAGTACTTC
TRBJ2-2,15,NA,NA,TRBV18,CASSPSRQITGELFF,TGTGCCAGCTCACCATCGAGACAGATCACCGGGGAGCTGTTTTTT
TRBJ1-4,15,NA,NA,TRBV28,CASSPEGATNEKLFF,TGTGCCAGCAGTCCCGAGGGGGCAACTAATGAAAAACTGTTTTTT
TRBJ1-2,13,TRBD1,NA,TRBV12-3/TRBV12-4,CASSLTGGYGYTF,TGTGCCAGCAGTTTAACAGGGGGCTATGGCTACACCTTC
TRBJ2-5,14,TRBD1,NA,TRBV7-2,CASSPGQLKETQYF,TGTGCCAGCAGTCCGGGACAGCTAAAAGAGACCCAGTACTTC
TRBJ1-5,15,TRBD1,NA,TRBV4-2,CASSLIDRGSQPQHF,TGTGCCAGCAGCCTCATTGACAGGGGAAGTCAGCCCCAGCATTTT
TRBJ2-7,15,TRBD2,few,TRBV7-8,CASSLTSSGRYEQYF,TGTGCCAGCAGCTTAACGTCTAGCGGGAGATACGAGCAGTACTTC
TRBJ2-3,17,TRBD2,NA,TRBV4-2,CASSQAWAGGSADTQYF,TGTGCCAGCAGCCAAGCTTGGGCGGGCGGGAGTGCAGATACGCAGTATTTT
TRBJ2-7,16,NA,NA,TRBV25-1,CASSALTPGSGDEQYF,TGTGCCAGCAGTGCCTTAACACCAGGCTCGGGAGATGAGCAGTACTTC
TRBJ2-2,14,NA,NA,TRBV7-2,CASSFSVNTGELFF,TGTGCCAGCAGCTTTAGCGTGAACACCGGGGAGCTGTTTTTT
TRBJ2-1,17,TRBD1,NA,TRBV28,CASTWTGDWGFYNEQFF,TGTGCCAGCACCTGGACAGGGGATTGGGGGTTTTACAATGAGCAGTTCTTC
TRBJ2-1,10,NA,NA,TRBV30,CAWGFNEQFF,TGTGCCTGGGGCTTCAATGAGCAGTTCTTC
TRBJ1-1,12,NA,NA,TRBV3-1/TRBV3-2,CASRLRNTEAFF,TGTGCCAGCCGCCTGCGGAACACTGAAGCTTTCTTT
TRBJ2-7,15,NA,once,TRBV5-1,CASSPNRGASYEQYF,TGCGCCAGCAGCCCCAATCGGGGGGCCTCCTACGAGCAGTACTTC
TRBJ2-3,15,TRBD2,NA,TRBV27,CASSPHAGVTDTQYF,TGTGCCAGCAGTCCCCACGCGGGAGTCACAGATACGCAGTATTTT
TRBJ2-7,13,TRBD2,NA,TRBV7-2,CASSLRREHEQYF,TGTGCCAGCAGCTTACGGCGGGAGCACGAGCAGTACTTC
TRBJ2-3,16,TRBD2,once,TRBV28,CASSLLVAGVTDTQYF,TGTGCCAGCAGTTTATTGGTAGCGGGAGTTACAGATACGCAGTATTTT
TRBJ2-5,16,NA,NA,TRBV10-3,CAISEWGPSDQETQYF,TGTGCCATCAGTGAGTGGGGCCCCTCCGACCAAGAGACCCAGTACTTC
TRBJ1-6,16,NA,NA,TRBV30,CAWSAERTSHNSPLHF,TGTGCCTGGAGTGCAGAGAGGACAAGTCATAATTCACCCCTCCACTTT
TRBJ2-1,15,TRBD2,NA,TRBV5-1,CASSLTSGRYNEQFF,TGCGCCAGCAGCCTGACTAGCGGGAGATACAATGAGCAGTTCTTC
TRBJ2-3,14,TRBD2,NA,TRBV5-1,CATGRGLAGDTQYF,TGCGCCACCGGGAGGGGACTAGCGGGAGATACGCAGTATTTT
TRBJ1-2,16,TRBD1,NA,TRBV24-1,CATSDSGTGKLYGYTF,TGTGCCACCAGTGATTCCGGGACAGGGAAGCTCTATGGCTACACCTTC
TRBJ1-4,15,NA,NA,TRBV6-5,CASTEWGTGDEKLFF,TGTGCCAGCACCGAGTGGGGTACAGGAGACGAAAAACTGTTTTTT
TRBJ1-2,14,TRBD1,few,TRBV7-9,CASSAGTGRSSYTF,TGTGCCAGCAGCGCAGGGACAGGGCGAAGTAGCTACACCTTC
TRBJ2-1,14,NA,NA,TRBV28,CASSLTGGGNEQFF,TGTGCCAGCAGTCTTACAGGGGGGGGTAATGAGCAGTTCTTC